The clone carrying this T cell receptor (beta chain) showed up just a few times. The sample originates from a study of blood T cell repertoires in COVID-19. Study at large: In each case, the material was cDNA or gDNA derived from T cells, B-cell-depleted T cells, or PBMCs.

The authors' processing: It was from reference gene primer amplification that nucleated cell counts were estimated. The repertoire was sequenced with immunoSEQ multiplex PCR; TCRdb's copy has only in-frame clones and lacks some. The V and J calls and the clone size are those of that table, but D and trimming were determined from the DNA. Here the sample spans about 120,000 clones, roughly three quarters being singletons. V was trimmed by 7 bases and J by 2 bases, leaving 11 bases between them. Germline V gene data show CDR1 as LNHDA and CDR2 as SQIVND (reference sequence). The CDR3 contains 14 residues.

The source is a human donor in a cohort sampled during active COVID-19. Sequencing was done on a sample of peripheral blood. The chain carries TRBV19 and TRBJ2-2, with a tentative D call TRBD1 (6 bases). The CDR3 DNA is TGTGCCAGTAACACAGGGAGCAACACCGGGGAGCTGTTTTTT. The encoded protein is CASNTGSNTGELFF.